The clone carrying this TCR beta chain was observed a few times. Unique molecular identifiers were affixed to single, distinct cDNA molecules. TCRdb fed the 5' RACE reads into MiXCR, producing one record per CDR3 protein. Altogether some 64,000 distinct CDR3 sequences are present, 13% being singletons, with the ten largest covering about 8.3%. The sample belongs to a study of early T cells in non-severe SARS-CoV-2 infection. Whole-study context: RNA in bulk from unsorted whole blood was sequenced, and chains were unpaired.

Germline CDR1 and CDR2: SGHRS and YFSETQ. The V gene end was trimmed by 1 base and the J gene end by 5 bases; junction bases not matched to a gene: 6. The length of the CDR3 is 15 residues. Specimen: whole blood. This chain connects TRBV5-1 to TRBJ2-7, with 10 bases matching TRBD2. This TCR derives from an adult who was a healthcare worker with PCR-confirmed SARS-CoV-2 infection or an uninfected control (not recorded which). The CDR3 sequence is CASSLSGLAAHEQYF. Written as DNA, the CDR3 is TGCGCCAGCAGCTTGAGCGGACTAGCGGCCCACGAGCAGTACTTC.